The 17 T cell receptor beta chains presented below share a single source sample, sequenced in a study of blood T cell repertoires in COVID-19 (dated by TCRdb to about 2020). The library relied on the immunoSEQ multiplex PCR assay. TCRdb stores this immuneACCESS table with in-frame sequences only. Part of the clones is absent; in the studies checked, under half of the shortfall reflects unresolved V genes, and no reason is known for the rest. The sample includes about 110,000 clones, with under 90% observed a single time. The ten most abundant clones make up 11% to 15% of the sample. Sequenced: peripheral blood. The receptors were gathered from a woman aged 55-75 years with acute or convalescent COVID-19.

This sequence joins TRBV27 and TRBJ2-1, with 8 bases lining up with TRBD1. Germline values: CDR1 MNHEY, CDR2 SMNVEV (reference sequence). Losses at the gene ends were 5 bases for V and 3 bases for J; bases not matched to a gene: 3. The CDR3 runs to 14 residues. CDR3 DNA: TGTGCCAGCAGTCGACAGGGGAACTACAATGAGCAGTTCTTC. It specifies CASSRQGNYNEQFF.

The V and J genes are TRBV19 and TRBJ1-6; D remains ambiguous. The CDR3 spans 16 residues. Looked up from germline, CDR1 is LNHDA and CDR2 is SQIVND (reference sequence). V was clipped by 2 bases and J by 0 bases, with 8 bases between them. CDR3 bases: TGTGCCAGTAGTATATCGGGGAGCTCCTATAATTCACCCCTCCACTTT. Residues: CASSISGSSYNSPLHF.

This chain links TRBV5-1 with TRBJ2-7; D possibly corresponds to TRBD1 (6 bases). The CDR3 runs 16 residues. V gave up 4 bases and J gave up 0 bases, with 17 bases separating them. The germline CDR1 and CDR2 sequences are SGHRS and YFSETQ. The CDR3 DNA is TGCGCCAGCAGCAACAGGGCCCTCACCAGCTCCTACGAGCAGTACTTC. Residues: CASSNRALTSSYEQYF.

Notes on this clone: Other nucleotide sequences in the sample specify the same CDR3. This chain links TRBV18 with TRBJ2-5; D not resolved. This CDR3 region has 14 residues. Deletions cut 0 bases from V and 0 bases from J, with 5 bases between. In germline, CDR1 is KGHSH, CDR2 LQKENI. The CDR3: CASSPPSNQETQYF. The CDR3 nucleotides read TGTGCCAGCTCACCACCTAGTAACCAAGAGACCCAGTACTTC.

This chain joins TRBV28 and TRBJ1-4; no definite D call. V shed 2 bases and J shed 15 bases, with 10 bases lying between them. The germline CDR1 and CDR2 sequences are MDHEN and SYDVKM. The CDR3 is 11 residues long. The DNA of the CDR3 is TGTGCCAGCAGTTTACACCGTCGGGTGTTTTTT. Residues: CASSLHRRVFF.

The rearrangement joins TRBV5-1 to TRBJ2-2; the match to TRBD2 covers 8 bases. V was pared by 0 bases and J by 1 base, with 8 bases of the junction left unmatched. CDR3 size: 18 residues. Germline V lookup: CDR1 SGHRS, CDR2 YFSETQ. CDR3 nucleotides: TGCGCCAGCAGCTTGGCCCCGGGAGGGCCCCAGAACACCGGGGAGCTGTTTTTT. Translating gives CASSLAPGGPQNTGELFF. The variable domain in full, with the rest retrieved from reference TRBV5-1 and TRBJ2-2, is KAGVTQTPRYLIKTRGQQVTLSCSPISGHRSVSWYQQTPGQGLQFLFEYFSETQRNKGNFPGRFSGRQFSNSRSEMNVSTLELGDSALYLCASSLAPGGPQNTGELFFGEGSRLTVL.

The chain carries TRBV20-1 and TRBJ2-5; D possibly corresponds to TRBD2 (6 bases). The V end lost 7 bases, the J end lost 5 bases, and 11 bases lay between the germline ends. Germline V gene lookup returns CDR1 DFQATT and CDR2 SNEGSKA (reference sequence). The CDR3 is made up of 11 amino acids. CDR3 in DNA: TGCAGTGGGGAGGTCCGGGAGACCCAGTACTTC. Translated: CSGEVRETQYF.

V and J are TRBV7-9 and TRBJ2-7; 7 nucleotides align to TRBD2. The length of the CDR3 is 15 residues. The junction had 12 bases not matched to a gene; V was cut back by 8 bases and J by 2 bases. The germline V gene has CDR1 SEHNR and CDR2 FQNEAQ (reference sequence). DNA for the CDR3: TGTGCCAGCGGGATAAGCGGGGAAGTAACCTACGAGCAGTACTTC. This codes for CASGISGEVTYEQYF. The complete variable domain, with remaining parts taken from reference TRBV7-9 and TRBJ2-7, reads DTGVSQNPRHKITKRGQNVTFRCDPISEHNRLYWYRQTLGQGPEFLTYFQNEAQLEKSRLLSDRFSAERPKGSFSTLEIQRTEQGDSAMYLCASGISGEVTYEQYFGPGTRLTVT.

This clone was seen just once. The chain uses TRBV19 and TRBJ2-5, with no clear D. Germline V gene lookup returns CDR1 LNHDA and CDR2 SQIVND (reference sequence). This CDR3 contains 16 residues. V was shortened by 4 bases and J by 4 bases, with 19 bases between the two germline ends. The CDR3: CASSSHGQPTGETQYF. Written as DNA, the CDR3 is TGTGCCAGTAGTAGTCACGGCCAGCCGACGGGAGAGACCCAGTACTTC.

In regard to this clone: The sample holds other DNA sequences that translate to the same CDR3. The chain links TRBV2 to TRBJ2-1; 7 bases match TRBD1. This CDR3 is 14 amino acids long. Germline assignment: CDR1 SNHLY and CDR2 FYNNEI. The trim removed 6 bases at V and 4 bases at J, leaving 6 bases unmatched. CDR3 amino acids: CASSRDSSYNEQFF. The CDR3 DNA reads as TGTGCCAGCAGCCGGGACAGCTCATACAATGAGCAGTTCTTC.

J is TRBJ2-7 and V is TRBV3-1 (or the pseudogene TRBV3-2), with 10 bases fitting TRBD2. The CDR3 spans 16 residues. In germline, CDR1 is LGHDT, CDR2 YNNKEL (reference sequence). Losses at the gene ends were 0 bases for V and 6 bases for J; bases not matched to a gene: 8. This CDR3 reads CASSQDRLAGDGEQYF. The CDR3 region has the DNA TGTGCCAGCAGCCAAGATAGGCTAGCGGGAGACGGCGAGCAGTACTTC.

A few counts support this clone. This chain joins TRBV5-8 and TRBJ1-5; no clear D gene. Germline V CDR1 and CDR2: SGHTS, YDEGEE. The V end was cut by 0 bases, the J end by 4 bases, with 5 bases between. There are 13 residues in the CDR3. In DNA form, the CDR3 reads TGTGCCAGCAGCTTGGCAGCGAATCAGCCCCAGCATTTT. Translated: CASSLAANQPQHF.

This sequence joins TRBV20-1 and TRBJ2-3, with D maybe TRBD2 (5 bases). The CDR3 is made up of 15 amino acids. Germline CDR1 and CDR2: DFQATT and SNEGSKA (reference sequence). The germline V and J ends were trimmed by 3 bases and 2 bases, with 15 bases remaining between them. CDR3 in amino acids: CSASSRGRPTDTQYF. CDR3 DNA: TGCAGTGCTAGTAGCCGGGGAAGGCCCACAGATACGCAGTATTTT.

The V call is TRBV27, the J call TRBJ1-1; no reliable D call. V dropped 7 bases and J dropped 0 bases, with 6 bases sitting between them. This CDR3 spans 12 amino acids. CDR1 is MNHEY, CDR2 SMNVEV, per germline (reference sequence). The CDR3: CASKQMNTEAFF. CDR3 DNA: TGTGCCAGCAAACAAATGAACACTGAAGCTTTCTTT.

The chain links TRBV18 to TRBJ1-1, with 9 bases matching TRBD1. In germline, CDR1 is KGHSH, CDR2 LQKENI. J was trimmed by 0 bases and V by 2 bases; bases with no gene match: 7. The CDR3 contains 17 residues. For the CDR3, the DNA is TGTGCCAGCTCACCATCCGGGACAGGGAGGGTGAACACTGAAGCTTTCTTT. Protein: CASSPSGTGRVNTEAFF.

The chain has TRBV29-1 and TRBJ2-6; TRBD2 might be the D (5 bases). Trimming took 2 bases from V and 4 from J, leaving 9 bases between them. This CDR3 comprises 14 residues. Per germline, CDR1 SQVTM and CDR2 ANQGSEA. Here the CDR3 DNA reads TGCAGCGTTGAATGGCCGGGGGGGGCCAACGTCCTGACTTTC. Encoded protein: CSVEWPGGANVLTF. The entire variable domain, with the rest obtained from reference TRBV29-1 and TRBJ2-6, is as follows: SAVISQKPSRDICQRGTSLTIQCQVDSQVTMMFWYRQQPGQSLTLIATANQGSEATYESGFVIDKFPISRPNLTFSTLTVSNMSPEDSSIYLCSVEWPGGANVLTFGAGSRLTVL.

The chain has TRBV5-1 and TRBJ1-2; tentatively, D is TRBD1 (5 bases). The V gene lost 0 bases and the J gene lost 7 bases, with 7 bases spanning the gap. Germline CDR1 and CDR2: SGHRS and YFSETQ. The CDR3 is 12 residues long. Here the CDR3 reads CASSLGRAGYTF. The DNA for the CDR3 is TGCGCCAGCAGCTTGGGCAGGGCTGGCTACACCTTC. Supplemented by reference TRBV5-1 and TRBJ1-2, the full variable domain reads KAGVTQTPRYLIKTRGQQVTLSCSPISGHRSVSWYQQTPGQGLQFLFEYFSETQRNKGNFPGRFSGRQFSNSRSEMNVSTLELGDSALYLCASSLGRAGYTFGSGTRLTVV.